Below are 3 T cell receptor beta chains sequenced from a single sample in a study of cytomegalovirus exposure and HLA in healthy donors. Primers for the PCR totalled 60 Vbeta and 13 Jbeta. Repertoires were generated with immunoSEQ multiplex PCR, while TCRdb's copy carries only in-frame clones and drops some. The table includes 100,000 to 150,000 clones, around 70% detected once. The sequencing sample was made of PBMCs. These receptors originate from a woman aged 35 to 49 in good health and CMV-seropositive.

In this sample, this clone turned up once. CDR3 sequence reads: CASRGEAVGPQHF. The CDR3 DNA reads as TGTGCCAGCAGGGGGGAGGCTGTAGGGCCCCAGCATTTT. The V call is TRBV2, the J call TRBJ1-5, with D tentatively TRBD1 (5 bases). The CDR3 runs to 13 residues. Trimming removed 6 bases at V and 9 bases at J, with 15 bases between. CDR1 is SNHLY and CDR2 is FYNNEI in the germline V gene. Using reference TRBV2 and TRBJ1-5 for the parts outside the CDR3, the full variable domain is EPEVTQTPSHQVTQMGQEVILRCVPISNHLYFYWYRQILGQKVEFLVSFYNNEISEKSEIFDDQFSVERPDGSNFTLKIRSTKLEDSAMYFCASRGEAVGPQHFGDGTRLSIL.

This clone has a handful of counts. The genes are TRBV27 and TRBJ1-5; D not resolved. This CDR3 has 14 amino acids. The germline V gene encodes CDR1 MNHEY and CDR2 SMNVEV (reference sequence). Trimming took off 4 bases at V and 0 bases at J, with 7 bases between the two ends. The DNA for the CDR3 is TGTGCCAGCAGTTCCCATTTTAGCAATCAGCCCCAGCATTTT. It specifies CASSSHFSNQPQHF.

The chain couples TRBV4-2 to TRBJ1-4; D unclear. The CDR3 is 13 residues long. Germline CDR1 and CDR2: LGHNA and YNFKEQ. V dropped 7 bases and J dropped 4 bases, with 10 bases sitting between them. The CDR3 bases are TGTGCCAGCAAGTCAGGAAGTAATGAAAAACTGTTTTTT. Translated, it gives CASKSGSNEKLFF.